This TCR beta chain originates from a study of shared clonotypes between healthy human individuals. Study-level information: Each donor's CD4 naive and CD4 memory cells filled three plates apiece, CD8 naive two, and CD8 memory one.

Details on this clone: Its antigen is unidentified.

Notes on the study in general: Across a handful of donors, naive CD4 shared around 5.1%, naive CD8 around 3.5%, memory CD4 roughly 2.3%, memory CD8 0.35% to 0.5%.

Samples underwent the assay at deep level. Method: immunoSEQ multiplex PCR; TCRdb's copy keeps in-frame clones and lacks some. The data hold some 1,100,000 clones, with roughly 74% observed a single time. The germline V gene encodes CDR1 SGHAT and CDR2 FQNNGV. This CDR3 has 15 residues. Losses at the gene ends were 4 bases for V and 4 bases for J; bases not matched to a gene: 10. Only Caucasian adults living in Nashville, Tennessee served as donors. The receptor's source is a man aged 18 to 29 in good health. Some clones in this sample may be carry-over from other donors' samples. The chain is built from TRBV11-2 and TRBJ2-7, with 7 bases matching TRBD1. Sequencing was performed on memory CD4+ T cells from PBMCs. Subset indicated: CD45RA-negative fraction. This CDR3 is CASSSHPGQSYEQYF. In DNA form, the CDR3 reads TGTGCCAGCAGCTCACATCCGGGACAGTCTTACGAGCAGTACTTC.